The clone carrying this T cell receptor (beta chain) was picked up a small number of times. The sample is drawn from a study of response to subunit inactivated influenza vaccine. Trimming took 7 bases from V and 2 from J, leaving 9 bases between them. Germline V gene sequence: CDR1 MNHNS, CDR2 SASEGT. CDR3 length equals 13 residues. TCRdb re-analysed the RT-PCR reads in MiXCR, keeping a single row per CDR3 protein. The profile shows 550,000 to 800,000 distinct CDR3 sequences, about 15% of them singletons. Sample: PBMCs from blood, taken 11 to 12 days after vaccination. The sequence derives from a man aged 50 to 59 who received an inactivated influenza vaccine. The chain is built from TRBV6-1 and TRBJ1-5; D is unresolved. The CDR3 DNA reads as TGTGCCAGCACCGCCCCAGGCAATCAGCCCCAGCATTTT. Translating gives CASTAPGNQPQHF.